This T cell receptor (beta chain) originates from a study of OX40 agonist ivuxolimab in advanced cancers. About the study: Intravenous ivuxolimab at 0.01 to 10 mg/kg was given to patients every 2 weeks. The study reported partial responses in three patients: one hepatocellular carcinoma, two cutaneous melanoma. Earlier treatment with anti-PD-1, anti-PD-L1 or anti-CTLA-4 was permitted, and roughly 42% had received some.

There are 14 residues in the CDR3. Trimming removed 1 base from V and 7 bases from J; junction bases left unmatched: 2. Germline lookup yields CDR1 SEHNR and CDR2 FQNEAQ (reference sequence). This clone showed up just once. Its antigen is as yet unknown. Measured with immunoSEQ multiplex PCR; TCRdb has only the in-frame clones, and not every one. The sample lists some 16,000 clones; around 80% were seen once. Study observations and caveats: Dosing at 0.1 to 3.0 mg/kg was accompanied by clonal expansion of CD4+ and CD8+ blood T cells by week 6.

The clonotype comes from an adult with an advanced solid tumor such as melanoma, head and neck, liver or kidney cancer. The chain has TRBV7-9 and TRBJ2-1; 9 bases fit TRBD1. The sequenced sample was CD4+ or CD8+ T cells sorted from blood, obtained in a trial of the OX40 agonist ivuxolimab. CDR3 amino acids: CASSLGTGVNEQFF. The CDR3 region has the DNA TGTGCCAGCAGCTTAGGGACAGGGGTGAATGAGCAGTTCTTC.